The clone carrying this TCR beta chain came up once. This record belongs to a study of siplizumab effects on memory and regulatory T cells. CDR3 length equals 16 residues. J gave up 5 bases and V 2 bases, and 9 bases lay outside the gene matches. Germline assignment: CDR1 MNHEY and CDR2 SMNVEV (reference sequence). The data were produced by immunoSEQ multiplex PCR, yet TCRdb's version contains in-frame clones alone and is incomplete. The sample carries approximately 70,000 clones, roughly nine tenths recorded once. The TCR comes from a human donor in good health. The gene calls are TRBV27 and TRBJ2-7; TRBD2 agrees at 10 bases. The sample consisted of CD8+ T cells sorted from blood. The DNA for the CDR3 is TGTGCCAGCAGTTTAGCTAGCGGGGGATATAGTCACGAGCAGTACTTC. Its protein product is CASSLASGGYSHEQYF.